These T cell receptor beta chains were read from a single sample in a study of neurological immune-mediated disorders. TCRdb used MiXCR to reprocess the 5' RACE reads, holding one entry per CDR3 protein. In the table there are under 70,000 distinct CDR3 sequences, 3% to 3.5% of which are singletons. Sequencing used PBMCs. These receptors all stem from a woman aged 60-75 years with multiple sclerosis. Both conserved end residues are part of each CDR3.

CDR3aa: CASSSWTGSNEKLFF; v_gene: TRBV7-9; j_gene: TRBJ1-4
CDR3aa: CSASTGGGEQYF; v_gene: TRBV20-1; j_gene: TRBJ2-7
CDR3aa: CASSLRGLADTQYF; v_gene: TRBV28; j_gene: TRBJ2-3
CDR3aa: CSALNRDGHWQPQHF; v_gene: TRBV20-1; j_gene: TRBJ1-5
CDR3aa: CASSQDITGTGNTIYF; v_gene: TRBV4-2; j_gene: TRBJ1-3
CDR3aa: CSARRTMTEGNTEAFF; v_gene: TRBV20-1; j_gene: TRBJ1-1
CDR3aa: CASSFLAGSTREQYF; v_gene: TRBV5-1; j_gene: TRBJ2-7
CDR3aa: CASGTGGNQPQHF; v_gene: TRBV12-3/TRBV12-4; j_gene: TRBJ1-5
CDR3aa: CASSNNPRTEAFF; v_gene: TRBV2; j_gene: TRBJ1-1
CDR3aa: CSARDALPEAGGIYNEQFF; v_gene: TRBV20-1; j_gene: TRBJ2-1